The 16 T cell receptor beta chains below were found in one sample sequenced in a study of glioma-infiltrating T cells after dendritic cell vaccination. The repertoire was sequenced with immunoSEQ multiplex PCR; TCRdb's copy has only in-frame clones and lacks some. The sample has about 64,000 clones, more than 75% seen once; the top ten hold 9.2%. The input for sequencing was blood, taken before dendritic cell vaccination. The receptors come from a human donor with glioblastoma.

The rearrangement uses TRBV11-2 and TRBJ1-3; 8 positions match TRBD1. This CDR3 region has 14 residues. V dropped 6 bases and J dropped 4; count of bases not matched to a gene: 5. Germline CDR1 is SGHAT and CDR2 is FQNNGV. For the CDR3, the DNA is TGTGCCAGCAGTCGTCAGGGGGCCGGAAACACCATATATTTT. Residues: CASSRQGAGNTIYF.

The CDR3 sequence: CASSLGGASGYGYTF. In DNA form, the CDR3 reads TGTGCCAGCAGTTTAGGGGGGGCTTCGGGCTATGGCTACACCTTC. The chain recombines TRBV28 with TRBJ1-2, with D possibly matching TRBD1 (6 bases). In germline, CDR1 is MDHEN, CDR2 SYDVKM. CDR3 length: 15 amino acids. V was clipped by 2 bases and J by 4 bases, with 14 bases between them.

V gene TRBV2 combines with J gene TRBJ2-1; the D is unclear. The ends were cut back, 5 bases at V and 9 bases at J, with 20 bases in the middle. CDR3 size: 15 residues. Germline loops: CDR1 SNHLY, CDR2 FYNNEI. The CDR3 DNA reads TGTGCCAGCAGTCTGAAGAGGCAGTTAAGAATTGAGCAGTTCTTC. Translating it yields CASSLKRQLRIEQFF.

V and J are TRBV2 and TRBJ2-1, with 13 bases lining up with TRBD2. The length of the CDR3 is 15 residues. Germline V gives CDR1 SNHLY, CDR2 FYNNEI. Trimming took 6 bases from V and 7 from J; bases not matched to a gene: 6. The CDR3 DNA reads TGTGCCAGCAGCCCACTAGCGGGGGGGCAGAATGAGCAGTTCTTC. Translation: CASSPLAGGQNEQFF.

The chain has TRBV28 and TRBJ1-2; possibly TRBD1 for D (5 bases). V dropped 1 base and J dropped 5 bases, with 8 bases sitting between them. This CDR3 is built from 13 residues. CDR1 is MDHEN, CDR2 SYDVKM, per germline. The CDR3 sequence is CASSLSAGYGYTF. The DNA of the CDR3 is TGTGCCAGCAGTTTATCGGCAGGGTATGGCTACACCTTC.

The V and J genes are TRBV10-1 and TRBJ2-3; D possibly corresponds to TRBD2 (7 bases). This CDR3 has 15 amino acids. The germline V and J ends were trimmed by 3 bases and 5 bases, with 15 bases remaining between them. CDR1 and CDR2 from the germline V gene are WNHNN and SYGVQD (reference sequence). The CDR3 spells CASSEGGGAKDTQYF. CDR3 coding DNA: TGCGCCAGCAGTGAAGGTGGGGGGGCCAAAGATACGCAGTATTTT.

This chain links TRBV6-5 with TRBJ2-7; a possible D gene is TRBD1 (5 bases). The length of the CDR3 is 15 residues. The V gene lost 7 bases and the J gene lost 3 bases, with 19 bases spanning the gap. Per the germline V gene, CDR1 is MNHEY and CDR2 is SVGAGI. The CDR3 sequence is CASTYSQGVGYEQYF. The CDR3 bases are TGTGCCAGCACCTACTCCCAGGGTGTTGGCTACGAGCAGTACTTC.

The V gene is TRBV30, the J gene TRBJ2-7, with D perhaps matching TRBD1 (7 bases). This CDR3 spans 14 amino acids. V was cut by 2 bases and J by 3 bases, with 14 bases left in between. The V gene's germline CDR1 is GTSNPN and CDR2 SVGIG (reference sequence). CDR3 in amino acids: CAWSYGQGGYEQYF. The DNA of the CDR3 is TGTGCCTGGAGTTATGGGCAGGGGGGCTACGAGCAGTACTTC.

The chain recombines TRBV5-1 with TRBJ2-5, with D uncertain. Trimming took 0 bases from V and 1 from J, leaving 13 bases between them. CDR3 length: 16 amino acids. CDR1 is SGHRS and CDR2 is YFSETQ in the germline V gene. In DNA form, the CDR3 reads TGCGCCAGCAGCTTGGATGGTCGAGGAAGCCAAGAGACCCAGTACTTC. This sequence encodes CASSLDGRGSQETQYF.

This sequence joins TRBV5-1 and TRBJ2-3; TRBD2 matches at 7 bases. This CDR3 has 14 residues. The V gene's germline CDR1 is SGHRS and CDR2 YFSETQ. V lost 7 bases and J lost 1; bases outside the gene matches: 6. The CDR3, as DNA: TGCGCCAGCGACTGGGGGAGGGGCACAGATACGCAGTATTTT. Translated, it gives CASDWGRGTDTQYF. Looking up the rest from reference TRBV5-1 and TRBJ2-3 gives the full variable domain: KAGVTQTPRYLIKTRGQQVTLSCSPISGHRSVSWYQQTPGQGLQFLFEYFSETQRNKGNFPGRFSGRQFSNSRSEMNVSTLELGDSALYLCASDWGRGTDTQYFGPGTRLTVL.

This sequence joins TRBV5-1 and TRBJ1-1, with a weak D call TRBD1 (5 bases). Germline V gene data show CDR1 as SGHRS and CDR2 as YFSETQ. The CDR3 runs 14 residues. The V end was cut by 4 bases, the J end by 3 bases, with 13 bases between. The CDR3 DNA reads TGCGCCAGCAGCCAAGGGGCAGGGCACACTGAAGCTTTCTTT. It translates to CASSQGAGHTEAFF.

The chain has TRBV5-1 and TRBJ1-1, with 10 nucleotides matching TRBD1. J lost 10 bases, V lost 4 bases, and 7 bases had no gene match. The CDR3 runs to 13 residues. Germline V gene data show CDR1 as SGHRS and CDR2 as YFSETQ. Written as DNA, the CDR3 is TGCGCCAGCAGCCAGGGACAGGGGTACGGAGCTTTCTTT. This codes for CASSQGQGYGAFF.

The chain employs TRBV10-3 and TRBJ1-2; tentatively, D is TRBD1 (5 bases). Germline loops: CDR1 ENHRY, CDR2 SYGVKD. The CDR3 totals 13 residues. Trimming stripped 6 bases from V and 4 bases from J, with 12 bases between. CDR3 coding DNA: TGTGCCATCAGCGAGGGGCTCAGCTATGGCTACACCTTC. This encodes CAISEGLSYGYTF.

The chain combines TRBV5-4 with TRBJ1-1; D gene ambiguous. Germline V CDR1 and CDR2: SGHNT, YYREEE (reference sequence). The V and J ends lost 4 bases and 2 bases respectively, with 9 bases between them. The CDR3 runs to 13 residues. Here the CDR3 DNA reads TGTGCCAGCAGCAGGGAGGGAAACACTGAAGCTTTCTTT. Encoded protein: CASSREGNTEAFF. Full variable domain (remainder filled in from reference TRBV5-4 and TRBJ1-1): ETGVTQSPTHLIKTRGQQVTLRCSSQSGHNTVSWYQQALGQGPQFIFQYYREEENGRGNFPPRFSGLQFPNYSSELNVNALELDDSALYLCASSREGNTEAFFGQGTRLTVV.

The chain employs TRBV7-2 and TRBJ2-2; D may be TRBD2 (7 bases). CDR1 is SGHTA, CDR2 FQGNSA, per germline. CDR3 length: 15 residues. V dropped 1 base and J dropped 9 bases, with 15 bases sitting between them. This CDR3 is CASSLGGGGLRELFF. The CDR3 nucleotides are TGTGCCAGCAGCTTAGGAGGGGGGGGGCTTAGGGAGCTGTTTTTT.

The sample holds one count of this clone. The J gene is TRBJ2-5, the V gene TRBV4-1, with 9 bases lining up with TRBD2. This CDR3 contains 14 residues. Germline V gives CDR1 MGHRA, CDR2 YSYEKL. Trimming took 0 bases from V and 6 from J; bases not matched to a gene: 2. Written as DNA, the CDR3 is TGCGCCAGCAGCCAAGATCTAGCGGGGCAGACCCAGTACTTC. Its protein product is CASSQDLAGQTQYF.